The present entry profiles one TCR delta chain with its context. This clone qualifies as medium-sized (0.01 to 0.1%). Its antigen target is currently unknown. No much larger clone is present one base from it, and per-base qualities are unavailable. Additional DNA sequences in this sample encode the identical CDR3. This sample was included in a study of gamma-delta T cells after stem cell transplantation listed by TCRdb under 2016. The CDR3 numbers 13 residues from cysteine through phenylalanine. CDR3 DNA is the only sequence kept; it has 39 bases, read in frame from the first base. At the junction V is shortened by 4 bases and J by 3 bases, with 9 bases in between. Via the germline V gene, CDR1 is TSWWSYY and CDR2 QGS. The library relied on RT-PCR. Sequenced using an Illumina MiSeq. TCRdb processed the public reads again with the CATT caller, after which rows with matching DNA were combined. The sample table records over 3,000 delta-chain clones; just under 2% of these occur just once. 10% to 15% of the sample goes to the ten largest clones.

The sequence is built from TRDV1 and TRDJ1; the D gene is perhaps TRDD3, from 5 matching bases. The sequencing input was gamma-delta T cells. This sequence was found in a human donor. It is not recorded whose cells these are; they may come from a transplant donor. The nucleotide sequence reads as follows: TGTGCTCTTGGGGTCCTCTGGGCCGATAAACTCATCTTT. It translates as CALGVLWADKLIF.